This T cell receptor beta chain was captured in a study of blood T cell repertoires in COVID-19. Whole-study context: The samples span acute and convalescent COVID-19 from the United States, Italy and Spain. PBMCs, B-cell-depleted T cells, or T cells were the source of the cDNA or gDNA that made up the material.

Using immunoSEQ multiplex PCR, the repertoire was profiled, and TCRdb retains in-frame clones only, with some absent. Seen here are approximately 270,000 clones, 75% to 90% observed once, and the top ten hold over 4%. Ages ranged from about 18 to 89 years, with residence in more than 20 US areas. Participants reported their clinical history, and cohort assignment relied on those reports. The CDR3 loop spans 13 amino acids. The V gene lost 6 bases and the J gene lost 8 bases, with 14 bases spanning the gap. Germline V gene sequence: CDR1 MDHEN, CDR2 SYDVKM. Specimen: PBMCs or T cells enriched from blood (not recorded which). The V call is TRBV28, the J call TRBJ2-1, with a weak D call TRBD2 (7 bases). The sequence derives from a woman between 25 and 40 years old with acute COVID-19. The CDR3 protein is CASRLGGLDEQFF. CDR3 bases: TGTGCCAGCAGGTTGGGGGGGCTCGATGAGCAGTTCTTC. Combining the CDR3 with reference TRBV28 and TRBJ2-1 gives the whole variable domain DVKVTQSSRYLVKRTGEKVFLECVQDMDHENMFWYRQDPGLGLRLIYFSYDVKMKEKGDIPEGYSVSREKKERFSLILESASTNQTSMYLCASRLGGLDEQFFGPGTRLTVL.